This T cell receptor (beta chain) emerged from a study of CD8 T cells in ankylosing spondylitis (dated by TCRdb to 2016 to 2017). Background for the entire study: The study profiled T cell receptor beta repertoires in healthy donors and ankylosing spondylitis patients to find disease-linked TCR variants. Peripheral blood samples were taken, and synovial fluid was additionally collected from ankylosing spondylitis patients. The whole study cohort included 85 to 120 healthy donors and about two dozen ankylosing spondylitis patients.

CDR1 is given as SGDLS and CDR2 as YYNGEE, both from the germline V gene. The CDR3 contains 14 residues, cysteine and phenylalanine counted. The CDR3 DNA has 42 bases and is translated from base 1. The junction shows trimming of 3 bases on V and 4 bases on J, plus 11 bases between the germline ends. On the study overall, not on this receptor specifically: Significant enrichment of the disease-linked clones was reported in matched synovial fluid samples from ankylosing spondylitis patients. Blood from ankylosing spondylitis patients appeared to be characterized by a TCR beta motif made up of 8 or 9 highly homologous amino acid variants. The disease-linked clones showed a CD8+ phenotype and occurred at relatively low frequencies in peripheral blood. Some motif variants had previously been reported in the synovial fluid and blood of reactive arthritis patients, which suggests shared mechanisms of disease initiation.

This clonotype appeared a few times. Its antigen remains unidentified. Per-nucleotide qualities are absent, and no much larger clonotype sits a single base away. Data came from an Illumina HiSeq 2500. Quantitative 5'-RACE with molecular barcodes was used to prepare TCR beta libraries. The paper's processing steps were these. Disease-linked TCR variants were identified with a new computational method built on a probabilistic model of VDJ rearrangement. Through fastp at Q25 and MiXCR, TCRdb rebuilt clones from the public reads, retaining in-frame beta chains. When rows share a CDR3 protein, they turn into one entry using the most common DNA and genes. The V and J calls, along with clone size, are taken from TCRdb and not from the paper's own processing. Here the sample has 750,000 to 850,000 distinct CDR3 sequences; roughly 12% occur a single time. Of the sample, under 0.6% is held by the ten largest clones.

The clonotype was recovered from a male donor with ankylosing spondylitis. Recombination connected TRBV9 to TRBJ1-3; the D gene is unclear. What was sequenced was blood, either unsorted or a sorted T cell fraction (not recorded which). In nucleotide form, the sequence is TGTGCCAGCAGCGGCTCCCTCGGAGGAAACACCATATATTTT. Translated, it reads CASSGSLGGNTIYF.